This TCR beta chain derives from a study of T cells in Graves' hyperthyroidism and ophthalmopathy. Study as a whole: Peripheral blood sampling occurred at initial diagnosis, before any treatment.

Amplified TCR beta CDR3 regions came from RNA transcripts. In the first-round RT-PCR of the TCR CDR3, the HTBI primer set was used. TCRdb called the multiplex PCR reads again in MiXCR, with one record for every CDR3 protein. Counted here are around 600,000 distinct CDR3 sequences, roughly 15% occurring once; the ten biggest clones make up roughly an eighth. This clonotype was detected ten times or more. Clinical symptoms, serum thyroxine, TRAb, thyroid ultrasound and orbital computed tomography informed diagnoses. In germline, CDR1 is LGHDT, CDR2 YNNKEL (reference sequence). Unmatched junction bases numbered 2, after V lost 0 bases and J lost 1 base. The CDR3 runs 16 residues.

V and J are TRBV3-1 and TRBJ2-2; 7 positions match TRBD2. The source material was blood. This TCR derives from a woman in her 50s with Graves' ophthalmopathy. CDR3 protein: CASSQEASGNTGELFF. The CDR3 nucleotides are TGTGCCAGCAGCCAAGAGGCTAGCGGGAACACCGGGGAGCTGTTTTTT.